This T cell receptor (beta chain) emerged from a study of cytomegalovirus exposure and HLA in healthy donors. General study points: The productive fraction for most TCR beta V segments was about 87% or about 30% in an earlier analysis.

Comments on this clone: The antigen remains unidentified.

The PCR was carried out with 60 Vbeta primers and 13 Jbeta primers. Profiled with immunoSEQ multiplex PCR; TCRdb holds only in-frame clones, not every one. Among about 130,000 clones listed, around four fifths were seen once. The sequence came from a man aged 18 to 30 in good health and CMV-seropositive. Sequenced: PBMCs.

The CDR3: CASTGGYNSPLHF. The DNA for the CDR3 is TGTGCCAGTACAGGGGGATATAATTCACCCCTCCACTTT. V usage is TRBV19 and J usage is TRBJ1-6; 7 bases fit TRBD1. With V trimmed by 7 bases and J by 4 bases, 1 base remained unmatched. The length of the CDR3 is 13 residues. CDR1 is LNHDA and CDR2 is SQIVND in the germline V gene (reference sequence).